The 21 T cell receptor beta chains below were found in one sample sequenced in a study of cytomegalovirus exposure and HLA in healthy donors. 13 Jbeta primers and 60 Vbeta primers were used for the PCR. The table came from immunoSEQ multiplex PCR; TCRdb's copy has only in-frame clones and leaves some out. The sample contains roughly 100,000 clones, 77% of which appear only once. Material for sequencing was PBMCs. These TCRs come from a woman in her thirties or forties in good health and CMV-seropositive.

The genes are TRBV7-6 and TRBJ1-2; D is ambiguous. V lost 1 base and J 4 bases, leaving 19 bases between the germline ends. The CDR3 consists of 17 residues. Germline CDR1 SGHVS, CDR2 FNYEAQ. The CDR3 region is CASSLGVRGMRAYGYTF. The DNA of the CDR3 is TGTGCCAGCAGCTTAGGAGTCCGGGGAATGCGAGCCTATGGCTACACCTTC.

The genes are TRBV7-3 and TRBJ2-5; TRBD2 is a possible D gene (6 bases). CDR3 size: 15 residues. V was trimmed by 0 bases and J by 4 bases, leaving 12 bases between them. Germline lookup yields CDR1 SGHTA and CDR2 FQGTGA. The CDR3 region has the DNA TGTGCCAGCAGCTTAACGGGTTCGGGAGTAGAGACCCAGTACTTC. Its translation is CASSLTGSGVETQYF.

The J gene is TRBJ2-1, the V gene TRBV13; 10 nucleotides match TRBD2. Unmatched junction bases numbered 6, after V lost 4 bases and J lost 0 bases. This CDR3 spans 17 amino acids. Germline V gene lookup returns CDR1 PRHDT and CDR2 FYEKMQ (reference sequence). CDR3 region: CASSSSSGGSSYNEQFF. DNA of the CDR3: TGTGCCAGCAGCTCCTCTAGCGGGGGAAGCTCCTACAATGAGCAGTTCTTC. The full variable domain, rest sourced from reference TRBV13 and TRBJ2-1, is AAGVIQSPRHLIKEKRETATLKCYPIPRHDTVYWYQQGPGQDPQFLISFYEKMQSDKGSIPDRFSAQQFSDYHSELNMSSLELGDSALYFCASSSSSGGSSYNEQFFGPGTRLTVL.

The chain links TRBV2 to TRBJ2-6, with D perhaps matching TRBD2 (7 bases). V was trimmed by 7 bases and J by 0 bases, leaving 19 bases between them. CDR3 length: 18 amino acids. Germline values: CDR1 SNHLY, CDR2 FYNNEI. The CDR3 sequence: CASMGGAAPASGANVLTF. CDR3 nucleotides: TGTGCCAGCATGGGGGGGGCCGCGCCGGCCTCTGGGGCCAACGTCCTGACTTTC.

The CDR3 reads CASSISRGSNQPQHF. For the CDR3, the DNA is TGTGCCAGTAGTATTTCCAGGGGAAGCAATCAGCCCCAGCATTTT. The V gene is TRBV19, the J gene TRBJ1-5; D is possibly TRBD1 (6 bases). From germline, CDR1 is LNHDA and CDR2 SQIVND (reference sequence). This CDR3 contains 15 residues. V dropped 3 bases and J dropped 1 base, with 10 bases sitting between them.

In this sample, this clone turned up a few times. The rearrangement uses TRBV7-6 and TRBJ1-1; D not resolved. V was clipped by 1 base and J by 4 bases, with 10 bases between them. The CDR3 runs to 14 residues. CDR1 is SGHVS, CDR2 FNYEAQ, per germline. The CDR3 is CASSLEGGFTEAFF. CDR3 in DNA: TGTGCCAGCAGCTTAGAGGGAGGGTTCACTGAAGCTTTCTTT.

This clone appeared a single time. J is TRBJ2-1 and V is TRBV4-1; 11 nucleotides match TRBD2. This CDR3 has 17 residues. Germline CDR1 MGHRA, CDR2 YSYEKL. V lost 3 bases to trimming and J lost 3 bases; unmatched junction nucleotides: 7. CDR3 DNA: TGCGCCAGCAGCCAGGATAGCGGGGGGGGGTTCTACAATGAGCAGTTCTTC. Translating it yields CASSQDSGGGFYNEQFF.

The chain joins TRBV7-9 to TRBJ1-4; 9 bases agree with TRBD1. This CDR3 has 16 residues. From germline, CDR1 is SEHNR and CDR2 FQNEAQ (reference sequence). V was clipped by 5 bases and J by 7 bases; unmatched bases: 11. CDR3 protein: CASSPVQGAPGEKLFF. CDR3 bases: TGTGCCAGCAGCCCTGTACAGGGGGCGCCGGGTGAAAAACTGTTTTTT.

The V gene is TRBV28, the J gene TRBJ2-7; D is possibly TRBD1 (6 bases). From germline, CDR1 is MDHEN and CDR2 SYDVKM. V lost 6 bases and J lost 2, with 14 bases in between. This CDR3 spans 14 amino acids. The CDR3, as DNA: TGTGCCAGCAGGGAGACAGGCGTCACCTACGAGCAGTACTTC. Amino acids: CASRETGVTYEQYF.

J is TRBJ2-7 and V is TRBV7-6; 11 nucleotides align to TRBD2. The length of the CDR3 is 18 residues. Germline trimming cut 5 bases from V and 5 bases from J; bases unmatched to any gene: 17. Germline CDR1 SGHVS, CDR2 FNYEAQ. The CDR3 region is CASSLSPRLAGGFDEQYF. The DNA for the CDR3 is TGTGCCAGCAGCCTAAGCCCTAGGCTAGCGGGGGGATTTGACGAGCAGTACTTC.

The V and J genes are TRBV18 and TRBJ2-7; 12 bases fit TRBD2. Per germline, CDR1 KGHSH and CDR2 LQKENI. With 6 bases clipped from V and 1 base from J, the junction kept 4 bases outside the gene matches. The CDR3 totals 15 residues. CDR3 nucleotide sequence: TGTGCCAGCTCCCCCACTAGCGGGGGGTCCTACGAGCAGTACTTC. This encodes CASSPTSGGSYEQYF.

About this clone itself: At one end the junction does not follow the germline gene, possibly because of a read error. V is TRBV7-9 and J is TRBJ1-4; D is perhaps TRBD1 (5 bases). The CDR3 loop spans 15 amino acids. Germline assignment: CDR1 SEHNR and CDR2 FQNEAQ (reference sequence). CDR3: CSSSLNSGINEKLFF. CDR3 DNA sequence: TGTTCCAGCAGCTTGAACTCAGGGATTAATGAAAAACTGTTTTTT. Supplemented by reference TRBV7-9 and TRBJ1-4, the full variable domain reads DTGVSQNPRHKITKRGQNVTFRCDPISEHNRLYWYRQTLGQGPEFLTYFQNEAQLEKSRLLSDRFSAERPKGSFSTLEIQRTEQGDSAMYLCSSSLNSGINEKLFFGSGTQLSVL.

This clone was seen a handful of times. This chain connects TRBV19 to TRBJ2-3; maybe TRBD1 (5 bases). The V and J ends lost 1 base and 6 bases respectively, with 8 bases between them. This CDR3 is built from 13 residues. CDR1 and CDR2 from the germline V gene are LNHDA and SQIVND (reference sequence). CDR3 protein: CASSIGTSDTQYF. Here the CDR3 DNA reads TGTGCCAGTAGTATAGGGACAAGTGATACGCAGTATTTT.

The genes are TRBV28 and TRBJ2-6; 7 nucleotides match TRBD1. This CDR3 has 19 residues. Germline CDR1 MDHEN, CDR2 SYDVKM. V lost 3 bases, J lost 0 bases, and 11 bases stayed unmatched. The CDR3 protein is CASSFRQGRTISGANVLTF. Here the CDR3 DNA reads TGTGCCAGCAGTTTTAGACAGGGCCGCACCATCTCTGGGGCCAACGTCCTGACTTTC. Full variable domain (missing parts from reference TRBV28 and TRBJ2-6): DVKVTQSSRYLVKRTGEKVFLECVQDMDHENMFWYRQDPGLGLRLIYFSYDVKMKEKGDIPEGYSVSREKKERFSLILESASTNQTSMYLCASSFRQGRTISGANVLTFGAGSRLTVL.

This clone was counted a single time. This chain connects TRBV5-1 to TRBJ2-7; the match to TRBD1 covers 10 bases. V shed 0 bases and J 4 bases; nucleotides not matched to a gene: 13. Germline-derived CDR1 and CDR2 are SGHRS and YFSETQ. The CDR3 totals 18 residues. CDR3 coding DNA: TGCGCCAGCAGCTTGGCCGGGACAGGGGACCCGCGGGTATACGAGCAGTACTTC. Its protein is CASSLAGTGDPRVYEQYF.

The chain links TRBV10-2 to TRBJ1-1, with D tentatively TRBD1 (5 bases). There are 16 residues in the CDR3. Trimming stripped 5 bases from V and 5 bases from J, with 21 bases between. Germline V gives CDR1 WSHSY, CDR2 SAAADI. The CDR3 sequence is CASSIFSWGDETEAFF. The DNA for the CDR3 is TGCGCCAGCAGTATCTTCTCGTGGGGGGATGAAACTGAAGCTTTCTTT.

This clone was counted only a few times. This sequence joins TRBV11-3 and TRBJ1-2, with TRBD1 matching 8 bases. V dropped 5 bases and J dropped 7; count of bases not matched to a gene: 9. This CDR3 is 14 amino acids long. The V gene's germline CDR1 is SGHNT and CDR2 YENEEA. The CDR3 region is CASSPLAGQGGYTF. The DNA for the CDR3 is TGTGCCAGCAGCCCCCTTGCCGGACAGGGTGGCTACACCTTC.

The chain carries TRBV28 and TRBJ1-2; tentatively, D is TRBD1 (6 bases). Germline V gene sequence: CDR1 MDHEN, CDR2 SYDVKM. V lost 3 bases to trimming and J lost 5 bases, with 13 bases between them. The CDR3 has 14 amino acids. CDR3 DNA sequence: TGTGCCAGCAGTTTCCCCGGACAGTCTTATGGCTACACCTTC. This gives the protein CASSFPGQSYGYTF.

The chain links TRBV27 to TRBJ2-2, with a tentative D call TRBD2 (5 bases). Trimming stripped 5 bases from V and 0 bases from J, with 13 bases between. CDR3 length: 16 amino acids. Germline values: CDR1 MNHEY, CDR2 SMNVEV (reference sequence). Written as DNA, the CDR3 is TGTGCCAGCAGTCAGCGGACCACCCCGAACACCGGGGAGCTGTTTTTT. Its protein is CASSQRTTPNTGELFF.

This rearrangement joins TRBV7-6 to TRBJ2-7; 15 nucleotides agree with TRBD2. The germline gives CDR1 SGHVS, CDR2 FNYEAQ. With V trimmed by 1 base and J by 5 bases, 6 bases remained unmatched. The CDR3 spans 17 residues. This CDR3 is CASSLDGRTSGRDEQYF. The CDR3 region has the DNA TGTGCCAGCAGCTTAGACGGCAGGACTAGCGGGAGGGACGAGCAGTACTTC.

The gene calls are TRBV5-6 and TRBJ2-1, with 8 bases matching TRBD2. Germline values: CDR1 SGHDT, CDR2 YYEEEE. V dropped 4 bases and J dropped 0; count of bases not matched to a gene: 9. The CDR3 contains 17 residues. The CDR3 reads CASSAGRGRYSYNEQFF. For the CDR3, the DNA is TGTGCCAGCAGCGCCGGGCGCGGGAGGTACTCCTACAATGAGCAGTTCTTC.